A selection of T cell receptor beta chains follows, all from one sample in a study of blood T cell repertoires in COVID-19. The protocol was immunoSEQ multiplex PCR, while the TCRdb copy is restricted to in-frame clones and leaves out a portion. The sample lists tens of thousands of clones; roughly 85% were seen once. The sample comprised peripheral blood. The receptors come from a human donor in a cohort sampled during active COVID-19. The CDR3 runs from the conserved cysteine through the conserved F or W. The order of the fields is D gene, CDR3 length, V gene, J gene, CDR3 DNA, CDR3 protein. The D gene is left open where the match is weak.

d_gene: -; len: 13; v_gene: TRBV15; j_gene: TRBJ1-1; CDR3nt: TGTGCCACCAGCAGACCACAGCGGCGCGACGCTTTCTTT; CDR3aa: CATSRPQRRDAFF
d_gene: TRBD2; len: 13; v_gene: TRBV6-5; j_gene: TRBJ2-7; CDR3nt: TGTGCCAGTACTAGCGGGAGTTCGAGGGAGCAGTACTTC; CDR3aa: CASTSGSSREQYF
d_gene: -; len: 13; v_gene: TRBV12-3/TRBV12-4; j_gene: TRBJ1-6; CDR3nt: TGTGCCAGCAGGGGGACTTCGGCCTCACCCCTCCACTTT; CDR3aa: CASRGTSASPLHF
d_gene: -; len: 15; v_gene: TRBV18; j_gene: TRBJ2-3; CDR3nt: TGTGCCAGCTCACCACCGACAGGTGGGCTAGATACGCAGTATTTT; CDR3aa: CASSPPTGGLDTQYF
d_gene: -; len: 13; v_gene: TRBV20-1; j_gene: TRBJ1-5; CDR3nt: TGCAGTGCTAGTGGGCAGAACAATCAGCCCCAGCATTTT; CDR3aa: CSASGQNNQPQHF
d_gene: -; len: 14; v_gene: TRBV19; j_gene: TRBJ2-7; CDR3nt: TGTGCCAGTAGTATAAGCGCAGACTCCTACGAGCAGTACTTC; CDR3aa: CASSISADSYEQYF
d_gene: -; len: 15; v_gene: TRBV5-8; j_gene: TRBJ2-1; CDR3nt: TGTGCCAGCAGCAATCGGGGGAGCTCCTACAATGAGCAGTTCTTC; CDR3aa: CASSNRGSSYNEQFF
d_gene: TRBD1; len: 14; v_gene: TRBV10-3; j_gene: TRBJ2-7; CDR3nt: TGTGCCATCAGTGACCGGGACAGGGGCTACGAGCAGTACTTC; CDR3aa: CAISDRDRGYEQYF
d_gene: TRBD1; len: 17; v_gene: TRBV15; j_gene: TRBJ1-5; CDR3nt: TGTGCCACCAGCACCCGACAGGGGGCGACGGGCAATCAGCCCCAGCATTTT; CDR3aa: CATSTRQGATGNQPQHF
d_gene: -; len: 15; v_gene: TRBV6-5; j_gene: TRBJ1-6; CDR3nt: TGTGCCAGCAGAATAGACAGGTTCCACGGTTCACCCCTCCACTTT; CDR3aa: CASRIDRFHGSPLHF
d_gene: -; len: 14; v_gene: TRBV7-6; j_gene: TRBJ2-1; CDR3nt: TGTGCCAGCAGTCCGACTAGAAGGAGAAATGGGCAGTTCTTC; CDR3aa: CASSPTRRRNGQFF
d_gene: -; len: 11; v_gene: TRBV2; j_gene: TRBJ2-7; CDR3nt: TGTGCCAGCAGTCAGGGTTTCGAGCAGTACTTC; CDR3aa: CASSQGFEQYF
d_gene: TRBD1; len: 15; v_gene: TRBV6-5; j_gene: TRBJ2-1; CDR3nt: TGTGCCAGCAAACCTAGGACAGGGGTCTACAATGAGCAGTTCTTC; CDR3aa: CASKPRTGVYNEQFF
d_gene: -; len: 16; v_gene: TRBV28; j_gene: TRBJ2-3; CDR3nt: TGTGCCAGCAGTCCCGAGCTACCGAGGGCCGTAGATACGCAGTATTTT; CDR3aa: CASSPELPRAVDTQYF
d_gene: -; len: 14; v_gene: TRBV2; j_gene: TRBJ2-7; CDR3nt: TGTGCCAGCAGGACACCCGTCCGGTTGTACGAGCAGTACTTC; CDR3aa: CASRTPVRLYEQYF
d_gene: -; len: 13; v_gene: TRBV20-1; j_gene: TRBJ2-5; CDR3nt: TGCAGTGCTAGTAACAGCCTCCAAGAGACCCAGTACTTC; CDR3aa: CSASNSLQETQYF
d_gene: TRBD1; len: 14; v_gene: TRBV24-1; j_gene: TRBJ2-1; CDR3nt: TGTGCCACCAGTGTCCAGGGGCAGGGGGATGAGCAGTTCTTC; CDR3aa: CATSVQGQGDEQFF